This T cell receptor (beta chain) was sequenced during a study of CD8 T cells in ankylosing spondylitis. Generation of TCR beta libraries employed quantitative 5'-RACE incorporating molecular barcodes. TCRdb re-derived calls from the 5' RACE reads in MiXCR, one entry per CDR3 protein. The table has 750,000 to 850,000 distinct CDR3 sequences, over 9.5% seen once. This clonotype came up many times. Its antigen is undetermined. Overall study findings and caveats: Apparently characteristic of ankylosing spondylitis blood was a TCR beta motif (about eight highly homologous variants).

The CDR3 has 13 residues. V dropped 5 bases and J dropped 2 bases, with 12 bases sitting between them. CDR1 and CDR2 from the germline V gene are DFQATT and SNEGSKA (reference sequence). The chain recombines TRBV20-1 with TRBJ1-1; D uncertain. Sequenced material: blood, either unsorted or a sorted T cell fraction (not recorded which). The TCR comes from a male donor with ankylosing spondylitis. The CDR3 DNA is TGCAGTGCTGGAACAGTGATCAACACTGAAGCTTTCTTT. It encodes CSAGTVINTEAFF.